This T cell receptor (beta chain) was sequenced in a study of blood T cell repertoires in COVID-19. Only in-frame clones appear in the TCRdb table, and some are missing; sequencing was by immunoSEQ multiplex PCR. The table has about 280,000 clones, about 89% seen once. Trimming cost V 8 bases and J 8 bases; bases outside gene matches: 8. The CDR3 spans 12 residues. CDR1 is SQVTM and CDR2 is ANQGSEA in the germline V gene. The chain recombines TRBV29-1 with TRBJ1-2; TRBD1 matches 10 bases. Sequencing was done on a sample of peripheral blood. This clonotype was sampled from a man aged 40-55 years with active or convalescent COVID-19. The CDR3 loop is CSIRDRGGGYTF. DNA for the CDR3: TGCAGCATCCGGGACAGGGGAGGAGGCTACACCTTC.